The 16 T cell receptor beta chains below come from one sample, sequenced in a study of T cell responses to AZD1222 COVID-19 vaccine. Clones were read by immunoSEQ multiplex PCR, and TCRdb kept only the in-frame ones, dropping some. In the table there are approximately 24,000 clones, roughly 88% of which are singletons. The sequencing used peripheral blood, collected 28 days after the second AZD1222 dose. The receptors here all came from an adult who received the AZD1222 COVID-19 vaccine.

This sequence joins TRBV11-2 and TRBJ2-7; D possibly corresponds to TRBD1 (6 bases). This CDR3 has 14 amino acids. Germline CDR1 SGHAT, CDR2 FQNNGV. Between the trimmed V and J ends, which lost 4 bases and 6 bases, there was a span of 16 bases. The CDR3 spells CASSSARGKGEQYF. DNA for the CDR3: TGTGCCAGCAGCTCCGCCAGGGGCAAGGGCGAGCAGTACTTC.

This chain joins TRBV10-3 and TRBJ2-7; 10 bases agree with TRBD2. CDR1 and CDR2 (germline): ENHRY, SYGVKD. The CDR3 length is 15 residues. V lost 6 bases and J lost 5; bases outside the gene matches: 10. The CDR3 is CAISRAGGPTDEQYF. The CDR3 nucleotides read TGTGCCATCAGCCGAGCGGGGGGGCCAACCGACGAGCAGTACTTC.

Comment on this clone: A read error may account for a junction end that differs from germline. J is TRBJ2-7 and V is TRBV7-2; TRBD2 matches at 8 bases. Germline loops: CDR1 SGHTA, CDR2 FQGNSA. The CDR3 covers 15 residues. CDR3 nucleotide sequence: TGTGCCAGCACCTTAGGTAGCGGGGCTTTATACGAGCAGTACTTC. Translated: CASTLGSGALYEQYF.

The rearrangement joins TRBV20-1 to TRBJ2-2; the match to TRBD2 covers 13 bases. The CDR3 is 15 residues long. The trim removed 3 bases at V and 7 bases at J, leaving 5 bases unmatched. Germline CDR1 DFQATT, CDR2 SNEGSKA (reference sequence). CDR3 DNA: TGCAGTGCTAGTACTAGCGGGGGGGCCGGCGGGGAGCTGTTTTTT. This codes for CSASTSGGAGGELFF.

The V gene is TRBV7-2, the J gene TRBJ1-5; TRBD1 might be the D (6 bases). Trimming stripped 2 bases from V and 0 bases from J, with 11 bases between. The CDR3 is 16 amino acids. Germline values: CDR1 SGHTA, CDR2 FQGNSA. In nucleotides, the CDR3 is TGTGCCAGCAGCTTAATGGCCAGGGGTAGCAATCAGCCCCAGCATTTT. Translating it yields CASSLMARGSNQPQHF.

The CDR3 DNA reads TGTGCCAGCAGCCAAGCACCGTGGGGGGGCGCGGGTAGCAATCAGCCCCAGCATTTT. As protein: CASSQAPWGGAGSNQPQHF. The chain employs TRBV4-2 and TRBJ1-5, with D possibly matching TRBD1 (6 bases). V lost 1 base and J lost 0, with 19 bases in between. The CDR3 runs to 19 residues. CDR1 and CDR2 (germline): LGHNA, YNFKEQ.

The chain carries TRBV18 and TRBJ1-5; unclear D gene. Between the trimmed V and J ends, which lost 2 bases and 1 base, there was a span of 6 bases. CDR1 KGHSH and CDR2 LQKENI come from the germline V gene. The CDR3 runs to 14 residues. The CDR3, as DNA: TGTGCCAGCTCACCATCGGACAGCAATCAGCCCCAGCATTTT. This encodes CASSPSDSNQPQHF.

This sequence joins TRBV5-4 and TRBJ2-3, with 11 bases aligning to TRBD2. There are 16 residues in the CDR3. Germline-derived CDR1 and CDR2 are SGHNT and YYREEE (reference sequence). The V gene end was trimmed by 3 bases and the J gene end by 3 bases; junction bases not matched to a gene: 6. The CDR3, as DNA: TGTGCCAGCAGCTCCGCCATAGCGGGGGGGACAGATACGCAGTATTTT. Translation gives CASSSAIAGGTDTQYF.

The chain employs TRBV18 and TRBJ1-6; tentative D call: TRBD1 (5 bases). Trimming stripped 1 base from V and 8 bases from J, with 9 bases between. Per the germline V gene, CDR1 is KGHSH and CDR2 is LQKENI. The CDR3 loop spans 14 amino acids. The CDR3 loop is CASSPQGSDSPLHF. The CDR3 nucleotides read TGTGCCAGCTCACCACAGGGGTCGGATTCACCCCTCCACTTT.

On this clone itself: Other nucleotide sequences in the sample specify the same CDR3. This rearrangement joins TRBV19 to TRBJ1-5; 8 bases agree with TRBD1. This CDR3 has 14 residues. CDR1 and CDR2 (germline): LNHDA, SQIVND (reference sequence). J gave up 4 bases and V 3 bases, and 2 bases lay outside the gene matches. CDR3 amino acids: CASSIGQGNQPQHF. CDR3 coding DNA: TGTGCCAGTAGTATTGGACAGGGAAATCAGCCCCAGCATTTT.

This clone was seen a handful of times. The CDR3 DNA reads as TGTGCCAGCACATCTCCCCCGACAGTTGGCTACGAGCAGTACTTC. It translates to CASTSPPTVGYEQYF. V gene TRBV6-4 combines with J gene TRBJ2-7; perhaps TRBD1 as D (5 bases). V lost 7 bases to trimming and J lost 3 bases, with 19 bases between them. Germline lookup yields CDR1 MRHNA and CDR2 SNTAGT. There are 15 residues in the CDR3.

The rearrangement uses TRBV5-1 and TRBJ1-2; D gene ambiguous. Germline lookup yields CDR1 SGHRS and CDR2 YFSETQ. V was shortened by 3 bases and J by 4 bases, with 13 bases between the two germline ends. The CDR3 loop spans 14 amino acids. CDR3 loop: CASSSQSGGYGYTF. The CDR3 bases are TGCGCCAGCAGCTCCCAGTCAGGCGGCTATGGCTACACCTTC.

V and J are TRBV7-2 and TRBJ1-3, with unresolved D. The V gene's germline CDR1 is SGHTA and CDR2 FQGNSA. With 5 bases removed from V and 0 bases from J, the gap between germline ends came to 8 bases. The CDR3 runs to 14 residues. The CDR3 spells CASSPPDSGNTIYF. For the CDR3, the DNA is TGTGCCAGCAGCCCCCCAGACTCTGGAAACACCATATATTTT.

The V call is TRBV12-5, the J call TRBJ1-1, with D uncertain. Germline V gene data show CDR1 as LGHNT and CDR2 as FRNRAP. CDR3 size: 13 residues. V was trimmed by 7 bases and J by 4 bases, leaving 13 bases between them. For the CDR3, the DNA is TGTGCTAGTGCCCGCCTGGAGGGCACTGAAGCTTTCTTT. It codes for CASARLEGTEAFF.

The chain combines TRBV5-4 with TRBJ2-2; 10 positions match TRBD1. Germline V CDR1 and CDR2: SGHNT, YYREEE (reference sequence). CDR3 length equals 15 residues. The junction had 6 bases not matched to a gene; V was cut back by 6 bases and J by 4 bases. The CDR3 nucleotides are TGTGCCAGCACCCCGGGACAGGGGACCACCGGGGAGCTGTTTTTT. This sequence encodes CASTPGQGTTGELFF.

The chain has TRBV18 and TRBJ2-1, with a weak D call TRBD2 (7 bases). Germline-derived CDR1 and CDR2 are KGHSH and LQKENI. The CDR3 is 17 residues long. Trimming took off 8 bases at V and 4 bases at J, with 24 bases between the two ends. CDR3 in DNA: TGTGCCAGCCTCAACGGAGGTGGCGGGGGCTCTTACAATGAGCAGTTCTTC. It specifies CASLNGGGGGSYNEQFF.